These T cell receptor beta chains were read from a single sample in a study of blood T cell repertoires in COVID-19. Clones were read by immunoSEQ multiplex PCR, and TCRdb kept only the in-frame ones, dropping some. The data contain approximately 220,000 clones, 80% to 90% of them singletons. The source material was PBMCs or T cells enriched from blood (not recorded which). These receptor sequences come from a woman aged 18-29 years in a cohort exposed to, infected with or recovered from COVID-19 (not recorded which). CDR3s include the opening cysteine and the closing phenylalanine or tryptophan. A D gene is named only where the DNA matches it firmly. Size is omitted from some rows. Given values are once, few, many or a class for expanded clones.

d_gene	v_gene	j_gene	abundance	CDR3nt	CDR3aa
NA	TRBV6-4	TRBJ1-3	NA	TGTGCCAGCAGTGAGGTCCAGGGAGGTCTTCCCCCTGGAAACACCATATATTTT	CASSEVQGGLPPGNTIYF
NA	TRBV4-2	TRBJ2-1	NA	TGTGCCAGCAGCCAGAAGACAGGAGCCTACAATGAGCAGTTCTTC	CASSQKTGAYNEQFF
TRBD1	TRBV7-9	TRBJ1-4	NA	TGTGCCAGCAGCATAACCTCAGGGGGCGACGAAAAACTGTTTTTT	CASSITSGGDEKLFF
NA	TRBV18	TRBJ1-5	NA	TGTGCCAGCTCACCCACAGAGAGCAATCAGCCCCAGCATTTT	CASSPTESNQPQHF
TRBD2	TRBV18	TRBJ2-2	NA	TGTGCCAGCCATAGCGGGAGTAGGCCGAACACCGGGGAGCTGTTTTTT	CASHSGSRPNTGELFF
NA	TRBV16	TRBJ2-3	NA	TGTGCCAGCAGCCAGGCAGAGGGTTGGACAGATACGCAGTATTTT	CASSQAEGWTDTQYF
TRBD2	TRBV2	TRBJ2-3	NA	TGTGCCAGCAGGGCGGGAGGTATCACAGATACGCAGTATTTT	CASRAGGITDTQYF
NA	TRBV5-5	TRBJ1-1	NA	TGTGCCAGCAGGGATGGGCCCCCTTATAACACTGAAGCTTTCTTT	CASRDGPPYNTEAFF
TRBD1	TRBV18	TRBJ1-2	few	TGTGCCAGCTCACCGGGACAGGGGACGAACTATGGCTACACCTTC	CASSPGQGTNYGYTF
TRBD1	TRBV15	TRBJ2-3	once	TGTGCCACCAGCAGCGGGGACAGGACCAGCACAGATACGCAGTATTTT	CATSSGDRTSTDTQYF
TRBD1	TRBV7-8	TRBJ1-6	few	TGTGCCAGCAGCCCCCCAAGGGACAGGGAACGCCACTGGGGTTCACCCCTCCACTTT	CASSPPRDRERHWGSPLHF
NA	TRBV4-1	TRBJ1-5	once	TGCGCCAGCAGCCTCGGTCGACAGGCTGAACAGCCCCAGCATTTT	CASSLGRQAEQPQHF
NA	TRBV2	TRBJ2-1	few	TGTGCCAGCAGTGACAGGGTGTCCTACAATGAGCAGTTCTTC	CASSDRVSYNEQFF
TRBD1	TRBV3-1/TRBV3-2	TRBJ1-2	NA	TGTGCCAGCAGCCTGGATACAGGGGGTATAGGCTATGGCTACACCTTC	CASSLDTGGIGYGYTF
TRBD2	TRBV4-1	TRBJ2-1	NA	TGCGCCAGCAGCCAAGATACCCTAGCGGGGAATGAGCAGTTCTTC	CASSQDTLAGNEQFF
TRBD2	TRBV7-8	TRBJ2-5	NA	TGTGCCAGCAGCTTAGAGGTAGCGGGGCAAGAGACCCAGTACTTC	CASSLEVAGQETQYF
NA	TRBV27	TRBJ1-6	NA	TGTGCCAGCAGTTTACTAGCAGGGGAGGGTTCACCCCTCCACTTT	CASSLLAGEGSPLHF
TRBD2	TRBV7-8	TRBJ2-1	NA	TGTGCCAGCAGCCCCGGACTAGCACCTAAGGATGAGCAGTTCTTC	CASSPGLAPKDEQFF
NA	TRBV18	TRBJ2-1	few	TGTGCCAGCTCACCACCGGGCAGACCTGAGCAGTTCTTC	CASSPPGRPEQFF
TRBD1	TRBV28	TRBJ2-7	NA	TGTGCCAGCAGGACAGGGTCCTACGAGCAGTACTTC	CASRTGSYEQYF
NA	TRBV29-1	TRBJ2-1	NA	TGCAGCGTTGAAGATCGTAGCAGCAGCTCCTACAATGAGCAGTTCTTC	CSVEDRSSSSYNEQFF
TRBD1	TRBV28	TRBJ1-3	NA	TGTGCCAGCAGTTTAGGCAGGGGGCAAGGAAACACCATATATTTT	CASSLGRGQGNTIYF
NA	TRBV7-3	TRBJ2-1	NA	TGTGCCAGCAGCTTCGGCCCCGCAGGTGAGCAGTTCTTC	CASSFGPAGEQFF
TRBD1	TRBV19	TRBJ1-5	NA	TGTGCCAGTAGTATCTTGGCAGGGGGGCAGCGTCAGCCCCAGCATTTT	CASSILAGGQRQPQHF
TRBD2	TRBV4-2	TRBJ2-1	NA	TGTGCCAGCAGCGCCCTAGCGGGAGTAGAGCAGTTCTTC	CASSALAGVEQFF
NA	TRBV6-5	TRBJ2-2	NA	TGTGCCAGCACTCCGGGACAACAAAACACCGGGGAGCTGTTTTTT	CASTPGQQNTGELFF
TRBD1	TRBV19	TRBJ1-6	NA	TGTGCCAGTAGTAGACTATCCGGGACAGGGGATAATTCACCCCTCCACTTT	CASSRLSGTGDNSPLHF
NA	TRBV27	TRBJ2-7	NA	TGTGCCAGCAGTTTAACCGTGGGACTGGACTACGAGCAGTACTTC	CASSLTVGLDYEQYF
NA	TRBV29-1	TRBJ2-7	NA	TGCAGCGTTGTGTCGGTTTACGAGCAGTACTTC	CSVVSVYEQYF
NA	TRBV7-2	TRBJ2-1	few	TGTGCCAGCAGCTTAGAGGGGGCGCGGGGCTCGCGGCAGTTCTTC	CASSLEGARGSRQFF
TRBD1	TRBV12-3/TRBV12-4	TRBJ1-3	NA	TGTGCCAGCAGCCAGGGACAGGGTGTATATTTT	CASSQGQGVYF
TRBD1	TRBV4-1	TRBJ1-4	NA	TGCGCCAGCAGCCAAGATTGGCAGGGGGCCCTTAATGAAAAACTGTTTTTT	CASSQDWQGALNEKLFF
NA	TRBV7-8	TRBJ2-6	few	TGTGCCAGCAGCAACCGCCCAACAGGGTACGGGGCCAACGTCCTGACTTTC	CASSNRPTGYGANVLTF
NA	TRBV7-9	TRBJ2-3	NA	TGTGCCAGCAGCTTAGTGGATTTTGGCGGGAGCACAGATACGCAGTATTTT	CASSLVDFGGSTDTQYF
TRBD1	TRBV9	TRBJ1-1	NA	TGTGCCAGCAGCGGACCCGACAGGGGGCCTGAAGCTTTCTTT	CASSGPDRGPEAFF
NA	TRBV18	TRBJ1-1	NA	TGTGCCAGCTCAAAGGGGCAGGATGCTCACACTGAAGCTTTCTTT	CASSKGQDAHTEAFF
TRBD1	TRBV6-5	TRBJ1-2	NA	TGTGCCAGCAGACCGGGACAGGATTTGTATGGCTACACCTTC	CASRPGQDLYGYTF
TRBD2	TRBV5-1	TRBJ2-1	NA	TGCGCCAGCAGCCTAGCGGGGGAGGAGCAGTTCTTC	CASSLAGEEQFF
TRBD1	TRBV25-1	TRBJ2-2	NA	TGTGCCAGCAGTCCTGACAGGGGCTCCGGGGAGCTGTTTTTT	CASSPDRGSGELFF
NA	TRBV11-2	TRBJ2-1	NA	TGTGCCAGCAGCTTAGATTTAGGGGCCTACAATGAGCAGTTCTTC	CASSLDLGAYNEQFF
NA	TRBV12-3/TRBV12-4	TRBJ2-5	NA	TGTGCCAGCAGTTCCAGGGGACAAGAGACCCAGTACTTC	CASSSRGQETQYF
NA	TRBV24-1	TRBJ1-2	once	TGTGCCACCAGTTCTGGGGACTGGAGCTATGGCTACACCTTC	CATSSGDWSYGYTF
TRBD1	TRBV2	TRBJ1-1	NA	TGTGCCAGCAAGCCGGGGACAGGAGTCACTGAAGCTTTCTTT	CASKPGTGVTEAFF
NA	TRBV4-1	TRBJ1-2	NA	TGCGCCAGCAGCCAAATGCAGGGCGGTAACTATGGCTACACCTTC	CASSQMQGGNYGYTF
TRBD2	TRBV24-1	TRBJ2-1	NA	TGTGCCACCAGTGATTTGCCTTTAGCGGGAGAGGCGGTGAATGAGCAGTTCTTC	CATSDLPLAGEAVNEQFF
TRBD1	TRBV18	TRBJ1-1	NA	TGTGCCAGCTCACCAAGTACAGGGGTTCGAACTGAAGCTTTCTTT	CASSPSTGVRTEAFF
NA	TRBV5-1	TRBJ2-3	NA	TGCGCCAGCAGGCCCGCAAAACTTTTGGACTACAGGACGGGCACAGATATGCAGTATTTT	CASRPAKLLDYRTGTDMQYF
NA	TRBV7-9	TRBJ1-2	NA	TGTGCCAGCAGCTTCCCCCCCCAGGGAGGGTATGGCTACACCTTC	CASSFPPQGGYGYTF
NA	TRBV4-1	TRBJ1-2	NA	TGCGCCAGCAGCCAAGATCCCCAGGGTCGAGGCTACACCTTC	CASSQDPQGRGYTF